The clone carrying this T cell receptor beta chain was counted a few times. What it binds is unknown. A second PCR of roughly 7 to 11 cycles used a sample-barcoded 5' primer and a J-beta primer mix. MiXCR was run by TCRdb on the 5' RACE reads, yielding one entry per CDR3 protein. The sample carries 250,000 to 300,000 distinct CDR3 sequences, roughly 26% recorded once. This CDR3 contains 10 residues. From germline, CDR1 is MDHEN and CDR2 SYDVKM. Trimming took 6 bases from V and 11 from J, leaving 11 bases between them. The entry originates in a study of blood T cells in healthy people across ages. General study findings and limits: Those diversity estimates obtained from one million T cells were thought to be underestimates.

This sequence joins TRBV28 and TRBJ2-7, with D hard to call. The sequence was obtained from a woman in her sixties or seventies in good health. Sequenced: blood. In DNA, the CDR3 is TGTGCCAGCAGCGGTAGAAGGGAGTACTTC. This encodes CASSGRREYF.